These 15 T cell receptor beta chains were sequenced from one sample in a study of shared clonotypes between healthy human individuals. Here immunoSEQ multiplex PCR was the method, and the copy in TCRdb shows in-frame clones only, minus some. This sample yields some 2,000,000 clones, of which 85% to 95% are seen a single time; more than 0.1% belongs to the top ten. Sequences were obtained from naive CD4+ T cells sorted from blood. The subset: CD45RA+ positively selected. The receptor set was obtained from a young man in good health.

The chain carries TRBV5-1 and TRBJ2-5; 10 bases fit TRBD1. The germline V gene encodes CDR1 SGHRS and CDR2 YFSETQ. This CDR3 is 17 amino acids long. Trimming at V came to 3 bases and at J to 4 bases, leaving 12 bases not matched to a gene. The CDR3 coding sequence is TGCGCCAGCAGCTCACTGAGTCCGGGACAGGGGTCAGAGACCCAGTACTTC. As protein: CASSSLSPGQGSETQYF.

The chain carries TRBV5-1 and TRBJ2-5; no clear D gene. Germline V gene sequence: CDR1 SGHRS, CDR2 YFSETQ. V was clipped by 2 bases and J by 4 bases, with 9 bases between them. CDR3 length: 13 amino acids. CDR3 loop: CASSLGIAETQYF. CDR3 sequence (DNA): TGCGCCAGCAGCTTAGGGATTGCAGAGACCCAGTACTTC.

This rearrangement joins TRBV4-1 to TRBJ2-2, with D maybe TRBD1 (5 bases). The CDR3 is made up of 16 amino acids. Germline lookup yields CDR1 MGHRA and CDR2 YSYEKL. V was cut by 2 bases and J by 3 bases, with 13 bases left in between. The CDR3 DNA reads as TGCGCCAGCAGCCAATCCTGGGGCCGGGACACCGGGGAGCTGTTTTTT. Protein sequence: CASSQSWGRDTGELFF.

This chain connects TRBV4-1 to TRBJ2-1, with D perhaps matching TRBD1 or TRBD2 (5 bases each). Looked up from germline, CDR1 is MGHRA and CDR2 is YSYEKL. Trimming took 2 bases from V and 4 from J, leaving 12 bases between them. The CDR3 has 15 residues. CDR3 nucleotides: TGCGCCAGCAGCCAACAGGGAGAGGCGTACAATGAGCAGTTCTTC. Encoded protein: CASSQQGEAYNEQFF.

Points on this clone: Other nucleotide sequences in the sample specify the same CDR3. This sequence joins TRBV10-3 and TRBJ1-2; D is unresolved. V lost 3 bases and J lost 2, with 4 bases in between. Germline V gene sequence: CDR1 ENHRY, CDR2 SYGVKD. The CDR3 extends over 12 amino acids. CDR3 DNA sequence: TGTGCCATCAGTGATCCCAACTATGGCTACACCTTC. Its translation is CAISDPNYGYTF.

The rearrangement links TRBV5-1 to TRBJ1-4, with D perhaps TRBD1 (6 bases). This CDR3 has 14 amino acids. V lost 0 bases to trimming and J lost 4 bases, with 7 bases between them. CDR1 is SGHRS, CDR2 YFSETQ, per germline. DNA for the CDR3: TGCGCCAGCAGCTTGGAGGGGGATAATGAAAAACTGTTTTTT. As protein: CASSLEGDNEKLFF.

The chain joins TRBV5-1 to TRBJ1-6, with TRBD1 matching over 9 bases. Unmatched junction bases numbered 19, after V lost 1 base and J lost 2 bases. Germline V gene lookup returns CDR1 SGHRS and CDR2 YFSETQ. CDR3 length: 22 residues. Here the CDR3 reads CASSLTLQYRGPESPYNSPLHF. Here the CDR3 DNA reads TGCGCCAGCAGCTTGACTCTACAATACAGGGGGCCGGAATCCCCCTATAATTCACCCCTCCACTTT.

V is TRBV6-5 and J is TRBJ2-5; TRBD2 is a possible D gene (5 bases). CDR1 and CDR2 (germline): MNHEY, SVGAGI. The CDR3 covers 15 residues. V was shortened by 5 bases and J by 5 bases, with 18 bases between the two germline ends. The CDR3 region is CASSPTVRVGETQYF. DNA for the CDR3: TGTGCCAGCAGTCCAACAGTGAGGGTTGGGGAGACCCAGTACTTC.

V and J are TRBV5-1 and TRBJ1-6; TRBD1 is a possible D gene (5 bases). From germline, CDR1 is SGHRS and CDR2 YFSETQ. This CDR3 contains 16 residues. Between the trimmed V and J ends, which lost 4 bases and 7 bases, there was a span of 18 bases. The CDR3 sequence is CASSQGDKDGNSPLHF. The CDR3 DNA sequence: TGCGCCAGCAGCCAAGGGGATAAGGACGGAAATTCACCCCTCCACTTT.

The CDR3 bases are TGTGCCAGCTCACCAAGCCAGGGGGGAGCCAACGAGCAGTACTTC. This encodes CASSPSQGGANEQYF. The chain combines TRBV18 with TRBJ2-7; weak D call: TRBD1 (7 bases). The CDR3 is 15 residues long. Trimming pared 2 bases from V and 5 bases from J, leaving 16 bases between. The germline gives CDR1 KGHSH, CDR2 LQKENI. Filled out from reference TRBV18 and TRBJ2-7, the complete variable domain reads NAGVMQNPRHLVRRRGQEARLRCSPMKGHSHVYWYRQLPEEGLKFMVYLQKENIIDESGMPKERFSAEFPKEGPSILRIQQVVRGDSAAYFCASSPSQGGANEQYFGPGTRLTVT.

The rearrangement links TRBV7-9 to TRBJ2-2, with D possibly matching TRBD2 (7 bases). V lost 4 bases to trimming and J lost 8 bases, with 23 bases between them. The CDR3 spans 17 residues. Germline lookup yields CDR1 SEHNR and CDR2 FQNEAQ (reference sequence). CDR3 sequence reads: CASSSSAGLGGLGELFF. CDR3 coding DNA: TGTGCCAGCAGCTCCTCTGCCGGACTAGGGGGTTTGGGGGAGCTGTTTTTT.

The V gene is TRBV25-1, the J gene TRBJ1-6; 9 bases are shared with TRBD1. Trimming at V came to 5 bases and at J to 7 bases, leaving 6 bases not matched to a gene. Germline CDR1 reads MGHDK; CDR2 reads SYGVNS. The CDR3 runs to 15 residues. CDR3 amino acids: CASSPQGALNSPLHF. In DNA, the CDR3 is TGTGCCAGCAGTCCACAGGGGGCCCTAAATTCACCCCTCCACTTT.

The chain combines TRBV19 with TRBJ1-2, with 7 bases fitting TRBD1. V dropped 7 bases and J dropped 3; count of bases not matched to a gene: 14. The germline V gene has CDR1 LNHDA and CDR2 SQIVND (reference sequence). The CDR3 runs 16 residues. CDR3 coding DNA: TGTGCCAGTACGCCACGGGACAGTTCTAATGACTATGGCTACACCTTC. Translated, it gives CASTPRDSSNDYGYTF.

The chain employs TRBV10-3 and TRBJ2-7; D perhaps matches TRBD1 (5 bases). The CDR3 is 14 residues long. Between the trimmed V and J ends, which lost 3 bases and 5 bases, there was a span of 14 bases. Germline V gene sequence: CDR1 ENHRY, CDR2 SYGVKD. This chain's CDR3 is CAISDLAGSHEQYF. The CDR3 nucleotides read TGTGCCATCAGTGATTTGGCAGGGTCCCACGAGCAGTACTTC.

The gene calls are TRBV6-6 and TRBJ2-2, with 8 bases identical to TRBD2. The CDR3 covers 14 residues. V lost 6 bases and J lost 2; bases outside the gene matches: 2. The germline V gene encodes CDR1 MNHNY and CDR2 SVGAGI (reference sequence). CDR3 loop: CASRIAGNTGELFF. CDR3 nucleotides: TGTGCCAGCAGGATAGCGGGAAACACCGGGGAGCTGTTTTTT.